Here is one T cell receptor beta chain with its context. Its antigen is not known. These data originate in a study of T cells after yellow fever vaccination. A 5'RACE template-switching step, the method used to make TCR cDNA, added a universal primer site and UMIs. MiXCR, run by TCRdb on the 5' RACE reads, gives a single entry per CDR3 protein. The profile shows about 580,000 distinct CDR3 sequences, roughly a sixth of them singletons. Study results and caveats: A faster peak, day 5 versus 15, was reached by the weaker secondary response. Clonotypes shared by both compartments, CD4 and CD8, made up a small share. Booster sampling recovered most clones from primary vaccination (approximately 97% CD4, approximately 90% CD8).

This sequence was found in a man in his late teens or twenties who received the YFV17D yellow fever vaccine. The sample here was PBMCs, taken 4 to 6 days after the first yellow fever vaccination.

CDR3 residues: CASRVIGGNTEAFF. The CDR3 DNA follows: TGTGCCAGCAGGGTCATAGGGGGCAACACTGAAGCTTTCTTT. The chain uses TRBV11-2 and TRBJ1-1, with 7 bases lining up with TRBD1. CDR3 length: 14 residues. Germline assignment: CDR1 SGHAT and CDR2 FQNNGV. V lost 6 bases to trimming and J lost 2 bases; unmatched junction nucleotides: 6.